This T cell receptor beta chain was documented in a study of cytomegalovirus exposure and HLA in healthy donors. Overall study: The same platform as the roughly 670 first-cohort repertoires was used for the 95 to 150 validation repertoires, a later analysis reported.

Findings of the study overall: The classifier was said to identify cytomegalovirus status with high specificity and sensitivity. Some public TCRs appeared in many individuals, while most sequences were rare. A few of the chains that were CMV-associated were confirmed in vitro to be specific for CMV antigens.

Clones were read by immunoSEQ multiplex PCR, and TCRdb kept only the in-frame ones, dropping some. This repertoire shows about 110,000 clones, around 85% found once; its top ten account for around 3.1%. Remarks on this clone: What it recognizes is unknown.

Trimming took off 3 bases at V and 1 base at J, with 7 bases between the two ends. The CDR3 contains 13 residues. Per germline, CDR1 MNHEY and CDR2 SMNVEV (reference sequence). This receptor was identified in a woman younger than 30 in good health and CMV-seronegative. The material sequenced was PBMCs. This sequence joins TRBV27 and TRBJ2-7; D not resolved. CDR3 coding DNA: TGTGCCAGCAGTTTTCCTCTTTCCTACGAGCAGTACTTC. It encodes CASSFPLSYEQYF.